This T cell receptor beta chain was obtained from a study of T cell responses to AZD1222 COVID-19 vaccine (dated by TCRdb to the early 2020s). As for the study more broadly: AZD1222 recipients whose second dose came at about 4 weeks and those whose second dose came at about 12 weeks were combined into one group, since spike-specific TCR depth and breadth did not differ between the two schedules. A total of under 250 trial participants underwent TCR sequencing, of whom about 210 had received two doses of AZD1222 and 26 had received two doses of the MenACWY control vaccine. Enrollment into the trials was organized by age into subgroups of 18-55, 56-69 and 70-plus years, and those subgroups contained approximately 150, 30 and 60 TCR-sequenced participants, respectively.

Study-wide findings and limitations: In the small 56-69-year group, the increase in depth fell short of significance, most likely because of low power. Participants were mostly white British and included more females than males, and it was suggested by the authors that clonal diversity may have been underestimated. After two AZD1222 doses, both the breadth and the depth of spike-specific TCRs were significantly higher than at day 0 and than in MenACWY recipients. Because no samples from the day 14 peak response were available, repertoires could be characterized only after the peak T cell response. Reportedly, almost half of the unique spike-specific TCRs recognized epitopes lying outside the regions that are mutated in the B.1.351 and B.1.1.7 variants. Conclusions about previously exposed vaccinees are limited, since just a handful of AZD1222 recipients were seropositive for SARS-CoV-2 at baseline. Vaccine-associated CD4 TCRs spanned the whole spike protein, with dominant responses in regions 160-218 and 743-854.

The CDR3 regions of human TCRbeta chains were subjected to immunosequencing. Turning to the authors' computational methods: TCRs in the repertoires were matched against a reference library of SARS-CoV-2-specific TCRs that had been generated with the MIRA antigen-specificity platform. Breadth was defined as the fraction of unique TCRs that were SARS-CoV-2-associated. Depth was defined as the fraction of total T cells that were SARS-CoV-2-associated. Using the MIRA data, each spike-specific TCR was mapped to the spike region that the TCR reacts to and placed in a CD4 or CD8 class. Log10-transformed breadth and depth values were compared by one-way ANOVA with Sidak's multiple comparisons tests. The source is immuneACCESS, and TCRdb retained only in-frame sequences with V and J called. Part of the clones is not carried over; for the studies checked, unresolved V genes explain less than half of this, and the remainder is unexplained. V and J calls and clone size follow that table, whereas D and trimming were derived from the DNA. This sample holds 150,000 to 200,000 clones; about nine tenths were observed only once. The ten largest clones add up to roughly 5% of the sample.

Interpreted using the paper, the time point label stands for: baseline before first vaccination. Samples from vaccinated people were obtained from the UK trials COV001 and COV002, which included a single-blind randomized controlled phase 2/3 trial of AZD1222 (ChAdOx1 nCoV-19) in healthy adults. For TCRbeta chain sequencing, PBMC samples from trial participants were taken at day 0 and at day 28 after the second dose. The germline ends are 14 bases apart after V is trimmed by 0 bases and J by 2 bases. The CDR3 contains 17 residues, cysteine and phenylalanine counted. Of the read, only the CDR3 DNA is kept; its 51 bases are in frame from base 1. Taken from the germline V gene, the CDR1 and CDR2 loops are SGHDN and FVKESK. Note on this clone: The antigen it recognizes is unknown. Base qualities are not at hand, and no much larger clone is one base apart.

The rearrangement combines TRBV14 with TRBJ1-5; the D gene assignment is ambiguous. This TCR came from an adult in good health. The specimen was peripheral blood, collected on day 0 of AZD1222 vaccination. The DNA sequence follows: TGTGCCAGCAGCCAAGATCGGAGGAAAGGCGGCAATCAGCCCCAGCATTTT. Translated, it reads CASSQDRRKGGNQPQHF.